The sequence of this TCR beta chain was determined in a study of control samples from healthy donors and cancer patients. This clone turned up a few times. Profiled with immunoSEQ multiplex PCR; TCRdb holds only in-frame clones, not every one. The repertoire holds 130,000 or so clones, with about nine tenths as singletons. This clonotype originated in a woman between 45 and 60 years old in good health. The material sequenced was blood.

The CDR3 nucleotides read TGTGCCAGCAGTCAGGGACATGCTGGCTACACCTTC. It encodes CASSQGHAGYTF. The rearrangement uses TRBV27 and TRBJ1-2; weak D call: TRBD1 (6 bases). The CDR3 spans 12 residues. V lost 5 bases, J lost 7 bases, and 11 bases lay in between. The germline V gene has CDR1 MNHEY and CDR2 SMNVEV (reference sequence).